Each of the 27 T cell receptor beta chains below was sequenced from the same sample in a study of shared clonotypes between healthy human individuals. Using immunoSEQ multiplex PCR, the repertoire was profiled, and TCRdb retains in-frame clones only, with some absent. The data show some 660,000 clones, 60% to 75% seen once. Sequenced input: memory CD4+ T cells sorted from blood. The subset is: CD45RA-negative fraction. Receptor source: a woman in her twenties or thirties in good health.

The chain couples TRBV30 to TRBJ2-3; TRBD2 agrees at 7 bases. The CDR3 has 15 residues. The ends lost 1 base at V and 2 bases at J; junction bases unmatched: 6. Per germline, CDR1 GTSNPN and CDR2 SVGIG (reference sequence). In DNA, the CDR3 is TGTGCCTGGAGTGGGGCTAGCGGCCTCACAGATACGCAGTATTTT. It yields the protein CAWSGASGLTDTQYF. Complete variable domain (other parts from reference TRBV30 and TRBJ2-3): SQTIHQWPATLVQPVGSPLSLECTVEGTSNPNLYWYRQAAGRGLQLLFYSVGIGQISSEVPQNLSASRPQDRQFILSSKKLLLSDSGFYLCAWSGASGLTDTQYFGPGTRLTVL.

The chain carries TRBV10-2 and TRBJ2-1, with D possibly called TRBD1 or TRBD2 (5 bases each). The V end was cut by 6 bases, the J end by 10 bases, with 13 bases between. The length of the CDR3 is 12 residues. Per germline, CDR1 WSHSY and CDR2 SAAADI. CDR3 DNA sequence: TGCGCCAGCAGGGGGACGGCCGGCGAGCAGTTCTTC. Its protein product is CASRGTAGEQFF.

This clone has a single count. V and J are TRBV15 and TRBJ2-7, with D maybe TRBD2 (5 bases). V was clipped by 0 bases and J by 2 bases, with 8 bases between them. The CDR3 extends over 14 amino acids. The germline V gene encodes CDR1 LNHNV and CDR2 YYDKDF (reference sequence). The CDR3 here is CATSREPGTYEQYF. For the CDR3, the DNA is TGTGCCACCAGCAGAGAACCCGGGACCTACGAGCAGTACTTC. The whole variable domain, filled in from reference TRBV15 and TRBJ2-7, reads DAMVIQNPRYQVTQFGKPVTLSCSQTLNHNVMYWYQQKSSQAPKLLFHYYDKDFNNEADTPDNFQSRRPNTSFCFLDIRSPGLGDTAMYLCATSREPGTYEQYFGPGTRLTVT.

The V and J genes are TRBV19 and TRBJ2-7; TRBD1 aligns across 8 bases. The germline gives CDR1 LNHDA, CDR2 SQIVND (reference sequence). V lost 7 bases to trimming and J lost 0 bases; unmatched junction nucleotides: 5. There are 14 residues in the CDR3. In DNA form, the CDR3 reads TGTGCCAGTACTCCAGGGGGCTACTCCTACGAGCAGTACTTC. This sequence encodes CASTPGGYSYEQYF.

V and J are TRBV6-5 and TRBJ2-2, with no clear D. Per the germline V gene, CDR1 is MNHEY and CDR2 is SVGAGI. V was pared by 6 bases and J by 5 bases, with 7 bases between. The CDR3 loop spans 12 amino acids. CDR3 nucleotide sequence: TGTGCCAGCAGCCCCCCGACCGGGGAGCTGTTTTTT. Translated, it gives CASSPPTGELFF.

This chain uses TRBV5-4 with TRBJ1-5; 10 bases are shared with TRBD1. Per germline, CDR1 SGHNT and CDR2 YYREEE (reference sequence). V shed 4 bases and J 4 bases; nucleotides not matched to a gene: 17. The CDR3 covers 19 residues. Here the CDR3 reads CASSLTAGTGVIPNQPQHF. Here the CDR3 DNA reads TGTGCCAGCAGCCTCACCGCCGGGACAGGGGTCATCCCAAATCAGCCCCAGCATTTT.

Comments on this clone: The sample carries other DNA sequences with the same CDR3. The V call is TRBV28, the J call TRBJ2-7; weak D call: TRBD2 (6 bases). V was cut by 5 bases and J by 3 bases, with 8 bases left in between. Germline V gene sequence: CDR1 MDHEN, CDR2 SYDVKM. There are 12 residues in the CDR3. CDR3 sequence (DNA): TGTGCCAGCAGTGGGGGGAACTACGAGCAGTACTTC. Translating gives CASSGGNYEQYF.

The gene calls are TRBV7-9 and TRBJ2-7; D unresolved. With 3 bases removed from V and 7 bases from J, the gap between germline ends came to 10 bases. This CDR3 region has 12 residues. Per germline, CDR1 SEHNR and CDR2 FQNEAQ (reference sequence). For the CDR3, the DNA is TGTGCCAGCAGCTTGAACCAAATGGAGCAGTACTTC. Encoded protein: CASSLNQMEQYF.

This clone appeared a few times. An end of the junction does not agree with germline; a read error may underlie this. This chain links TRBV7-9 with TRBJ2-2; TRBD2 matches at 8 bases. Germline CDR1 SEHNR, CDR2 FQNEAQ (reference sequence). The CDR3 totals 15 residues. The DNA for the CDR3 is TGTGCCAGCAGCATAGCCCGGGAGGGCCCCGGGGAGCTGTTTTTT. Encoded protein: CASSIAREGPGELFF.

V usage is TRBV9 and J usage is TRBJ2-4; 9 positions match TRBD2. The V and J ends lost 0 bases and 9 bases, in that order; junction bases with no gene match: 10. The germline gives CDR1 SGDLS, CDR2 YYNGEE. The CDR3 extends over 16 amino acids. CDR3 nucleotides: TGTGCCAGCAGCGTAGAGATGGCGGGAGGGTTGGGCATTCAGTACTTC. This gives the protein CASSVEMAGGLGIQYF.

This chain joins TRBV4-1 and TRBJ2-7, with 10 bases matching TRBD2. V trimming: 1 base; J trimming: 4 bases; junction bases outside the gene matches: 4. The CDR3 is 15 residues long. Per the germline V gene, CDR1 is MGHRA and CDR2 is YSYEKL. CDR3 nucleotide sequence: TGCGCCAGCAGCCAAGGACTAGCGGGTCTGTACGAGCAGTACTTC. Translated: CASSQGLAGLYEQYF.

This clone came up a few times. This chain joins TRBV11-2 and TRBJ2-1, with 9 bases matching TRBD2. CDR3 length: 16 residues. The junction had 6 bases not matched to a gene; V was cut back by 0 bases and J by 6 bases. Per the germline V gene, CDR1 is SGHAT and CDR2 is FQNNGV. The CDR3 DNA reads TGTGCCAGCAGCTTAGACGGGGCTAGCGGGATCAATGAGCAGTTCTTC. The encoded protein is CASSLDGASGINEQFF.

This clone was detected only a few times. V gene TRBV6-1 combines with J gene TRBJ1-1, with D possibly being TRBD1 (5 bases). With 0 bases removed from V and 6 bases from J, the gap between germline ends came to 14 bases. Per the germline V gene, CDR1 is MNHNS and CDR2 is SASEGT. The CDR3 spans 15 residues. In DNA, the CDR3 is TGTGCCAGCAGTGAAGCCCTCGACAGTGTCTCTGAAGCTTTCTTT. Translating it yields CASSEALDSVSEAFF.

A word on this clone: With a far larger clone one base away, a read error is the likely cause. In nucleotides, the CDR3 is TGTGCCACTGGGAAACTAGGCTTCTACAATGAGCAGTTCTTC. Residues: CATGKLGFYNEQFF. The chain uses TRBV6-5 and TRBJ2-1; D possibly corresponds to TRBD2 (5 bases). CDR1 is MNHEY and CDR2 is SVGAGI in the germline V gene. The CDR3 loop spans 14 amino acids. Trimming left V 10 bases short and J 3 bases short, with 16 bases between.

V and J are TRBV5-1 and TRBJ1-1; TRBD1 matches 10 bases. Germline values: CDR1 SGHRS, CDR2 YFSETQ. This CDR3 has 15 residues. The junction had 7 bases not matched to a gene; V was cut back by 3 bases and J by 5 bases. The CDR3, as DNA: TGCGCCAGCAGCTACTTGACAGGGGGCGCGACTGAAGCTTTCTTT. It codes for CASSYLTGGATEAFF.

CDR3 sequence reads: CASSPRLAGLYEQYF. The DNA of the CDR3 is TGTGCCAGCTCACCCAGACTAGCGGGGCTGTACGAGCAGTACTTC. This rearrangement joins TRBV18 to TRBJ2-7; 11 bases are shared with TRBD2. Germline V gene data show CDR1 as KGHSH and CDR2 as LQKENI. The CDR3 has 15 residues. Losses at the gene ends were 3 bases for V and 4 bases for J; bases not matched to a gene: 5.

The CDR3, as DNA: TGTGCGTCATCAGGTTCCTCCTATGGCTACACCTTC. It codes for CASSGSSYGYTF. This chain connects TRBV28 to TRBJ1-2; no definite D call. The CDR3 covers 12 residues. CDR1 MDHEN and CDR2 SYDVKM come from the germline V gene.

Concerning this clone itself: A single base separates this from a much larger clone, so it may be a read error. The genes are TRBV6-6 and TRBJ1-2, with 7 bases identical to TRBD1. Germline V gives CDR1 MNHNY, CDR2 SVGAGI (reference sequence). The CDR3 sequence is 13 residues long. Unmatched junction bases numbered 3, after V lost 6 bases and J lost 2 bases. The CDR3: CASSTGQNYGYTF. In DNA, the CDR3 is TGTGCCAGCAGCACGGGACAGAACTATGGCTACACCTTC.

This rearrangement joins TRBV6-5 to TRBJ1-2; D uncertain. Trimming removed 2 bases at V and 2 bases at J, with 6 bases between. CDR3 length equals 13 residues. The germline gives CDR1 MNHEY, CDR2 SVGAGI. The CDR3 spells CASSYRPNYGYTF. The CDR3 nucleotides are TGTGCCAGCAGTTACAGGCCCAACTATGGCTACACCTTC.

The chain uses TRBV9 and TRBJ2-1; 7 bases fit TRBD1. CDR3 length equals 15 residues. With V trimmed by 4 bases and J by 6 bases, 10 bases remained unmatched. CDR1 and CDR2 (germline): SGDLS, YYNGEE. As DNA, the CDR3 is TGTGCCAGCAGCCTCCGGGACAGCTCGGTCAATGAGCAGTTCTTC. Its protein product is CASSLRDSSVNEQFF.

This sequence joins TRBV27 and TRBJ1-4; D unresolved. The CDR3 runs to 14 residues. V was pared by 1 base and J by 8 bases, with 11 bases between. Germline V CDR1 and CDR2: MNHEY, SMNVEV (reference sequence). Written as DNA, the CDR3 is TGTGCCAGCAGTTTATATGGGGTCGGCGAAAAACTGTTTTTT. The encoded protein is CASSLYGVGEKLFF.

The rearrangement uses TRBV6-1 and TRBJ2-7; a weak D match, TRBD1 (6 bases). Germline CDR1 is MNHNS and CDR2 is SASEGT. The CDR3 consists of 12 residues. The germline V and J ends were trimmed by 7 bases and 5 bases, with 12 bases remaining between them. CDR3 region: CASTLRGHEQYF. DNA for the CDR3: TGTGCCAGCACGCTCAGGGGCCACGAGCAGTACTTC.

The chain joins TRBV19 to TRBJ1-2; 9 bases are shared with TRBD1. Losses at the gene ends were 5 bases for V and 8 bases for J; bases not matched to a gene: 9. The CDR3 totals 14 residues. The germline V gene encodes CDR1 LNHDA and CDR2 SQIVND (reference sequence). The CDR3 coding sequence is TGTGCCAGTAGTTCTTCCGGGACAGGGTTAGGCTACACCTTC. This sequence encodes CASSSSGTGLGYTF. The whole variable domain, filled in from reference TRBV19 and TRBJ1-2, reads DGGITQSPKYLFRKEGQNVTLSCEQNLNHDAMYWYRQDPGQGLRLIYYSQIVNDFQKGDIAEGYSVSREKKESFPLTVTSAQKNPTAFYLCASSSSGTGLGYTFGSGTRLTVV.

This clone appeared once. The chain has TRBV10-2 and TRBJ1-5, with 7 bases matching TRBD1. J was trimmed by 3 bases and V by 3 bases; bases with no gene match: 2. Germline V lookup: CDR1 WSHSY, CDR2 SAAADI. The CDR3 is made up of 14 amino acids. CDR3 nucleotide sequence: TGCGCCAGCAGTGACAGGGGGTCCAATCAGCCCCAGCATTTT. This codes for CASSDRGSNQPQHF.

This chain joins TRBV11-2 and TRBJ2-5; 9 bases match TRBD1. CDR1 and CDR2 from the germline V gene are SGHAT and FQNNGV. CDR3 size: 16 residues. With V trimmed by 1 base and J by 5 bases, 8 bases remained unmatched. The CDR3 protein is CASSLGATGGAETQYF. CDR3 DNA: TGTGCCAGCAGCTTAGGCGCTACAGGGGGCGCGGAGACCCAGTACTTC.

The V and J genes are TRBV28 and TRBJ2-3; no clear D gene. This CDR3 is built from 14 residues. Trimming took off 6 bases at V and 0 bases at J, with 10 bases between the two ends. Germline CDR1 and CDR2: MDHEN and SYDVKM. CDR3 in amino acids: CASSERYSTDTQYF. CDR3 in DNA: TGTGCCAGCAGCGAAAGGTACAGCACAGATACGCAGTATTTT.

V gene TRBV27 combines with J gene TRBJ2-7; 9 bases are a match to TRBD1. J gave up 6 bases and V 3 bases, and 0 bases lay outside the gene matches. This CDR3 has 12 amino acids. Per germline, CDR1 MNHEY and CDR2 SMNVEV (reference sequence). CDR3 nucleotide sequence: TGTGCCAGCAGTTTGACAGGGGGCGAGCAGTACTTC. It encodes CASSLTGGEQYF.